The 14 T cell receptor beta chains presented below share a single source sample, sequenced in a study of prognosis after radiotherapy for stage I lung cancer. It was by two-round multiplex PCR that TCR beta CDR3 was amplified from genomic DNA. Specific primers for each TRBV and TRBJ gene were what first-round PCR used. TCRdb used MiXCR to reprocess the multiplex PCR reads, holding one entry per CDR3 protein. This table has around 13,000 distinct CDR3 sequences, about 40% appearing once. The input for sequencing was PBMCs, taken before or after stereotactic body radiation therapy (not recorded which). The source is a donor aged 50 or older with non-small cell lung cancer.

This chain connects TRBV6-6 to TRBJ1-6, with D hard to call. The V end lost 0 bases, the J end lost 6 bases, and 6 bases lay between the germline ends. The CDR3 is made up of 14 amino acids. Germline CDR1 is MNHNY and CDR2 is SVGAGI (reference sequence). The CDR3 DNA is TGTGCCAGCAGTTACTCGATCATTAATTCACCCCTCCACTTT. This sequence encodes CASSYSIINSPLHF.

This clonotype was recorded many times. J is TRBJ2-1 and V is TRBV2, with TRBD2 matching over 9 bases. J was trimmed by 4 bases and V by 7 bases; bases with no gene match: 11. There are 16 residues in the CDR3. The germline V gene encodes CDR1 SNHLY and CDR2 FYNNEI. The DNA for the CDR3 is TGTGCCAGCATGGGGAGACTAGCGGATTTTTACAATGAGCAGTTCTTC. Amino acids: CASMGRLADFYNEQFF.

This clonotype has at least ten counts. V and J are TRBV4-1 and TRBJ1-1, with D perhaps matching TRBD1 (5 bases). The CDR3 sequence is 16 residues long. Trimming pared 0 bases from V and 1 base from J, leaving 12 bases between. Germline V gives CDR1 MGHRA, CDR2 YSYEKL. The CDR3 region has the DNA TGCGCCAGCAGCCAAGATGGGGACGGCGGGAACACTGAAGCTTTCTTT. Translating it yields CASSQDGDGGNTEAFF.

This clonotype is judged medium-sized. The genes are TRBV4-3 and TRBJ1-6; D is unresolved. V was clipped by 4 bases and J by 8 bases, with 6 bases between them. CDR1 and CDR2 (germline): LGHNA, YSLEER. The CDR3 consists of 12 residues. The CDR3 sequence is CASSLGHSPLHF. For the CDR3, the DNA is TGCGCCAGCAGCCTCGGGCATTCACCCCTCCACTTT.

This clonotype has at least ten counts. V is TRBV6-2 or TRBV6-3 and J is TRBJ2-5; D uncertain. This CDR3 is 12 amino acids long. Germline CDR1 MNHEY, CDR2 SVGEGT. The ends were cut back, 5 bases at V and 5 bases at J, with 9 bases in the middle. DNA for the CDR3: TGTGCCAGCAGTGAGATAAGGGAGACCCAGTACTTC. This gives the protein CASSEIRETQYF.

This clonotype was picked up many times. This chain joins TRBV4-2 and TRBJ2-7; 8 nucleotides align to TRBD1. Germline CDR1 LGHNA, CDR2 YNFKEQ. V lost 2 bases to trimming and J lost 6 bases; unmatched junction nucleotides: 3. The CDR3 has 13 amino acids. This chain's CDR3 is CASSQTQGAEQYF. In DNA form, the CDR3 reads TGTGCCAGCAGCCAAACCCAGGGGGCCGAGCAGTACTTC.

This chain uses TRBV13 with TRBJ1-2; possibly TRBD1 for D (6 bases). The CDR3 totals 16 residues. Looked up from germline, CDR1 is PRHDT and CDR2 is FYEKMQ (reference sequence). V gave up 0 bases and J gave up 7 bases, with 18 bases separating them. The CDR3 protein is CASSLGDRWLEGGYTF. For the CDR3, the DNA is TGTGCCAGCAGCTTAGGAGACAGGTGGCTTGAGGGTGGCTACACCTTC.

This clonotype is termed medium-sized. This rearrangement joins TRBV28 to TRBJ2-7; D possibly corresponds to TRBD2 (5 bases). The length of the CDR3 is 13 residues. CDR1 is MDHEN, CDR2 SYDVKM, per germline. Trimming removed 5 bases from V and 0 bases from J, with 8 bases in between. The CDR3 loop is CASSPGVSYEQYF. In DNA form, the CDR3 reads TGTGCCAGCAGTCCCGGGGTCTCCTACGAGCAGTACTTC.

Remarks on this clonotype: The junction shows a germline mismatch at one end, possibly a read error. The chain has TRBV6-1 and TRBJ1-4; D unclear. The germline V gene encodes CDR1 MNHNS and CDR2 SASEGT. CDR3 length equals 13 residues. The CDR3 DNA sequence: TGTGCCATCAGTGACTGGGGAAATGAAAAACTGTTTTTT. It encodes CAISDWGNEKLFF.

The table lists this clonotype with many counts. The rearrangement links TRBV5-1 to TRBJ1-1; D unresolved. The CDR3 totals 10 residues. Trimming removed 7 bases from V and 5 bases from J, with 6 bases in between. Per the germline V gene, CDR1 is SGHRS and CDR2 is YFSETQ. The CDR3 spells CASGETEAFF. The CDR3 DNA sequence: TGCGCCAGCGGAGAAACTGAAGCTTTCTTT.

This clonotype is categorized as medium-sized. This chain uses TRBV12-3 or TRBV12-4 with TRBJ1-5; the D is unclear. The V end was cut by 3 bases, the J end by 7 bases, with 10 bases between. The CDR3 runs 13 residues. The CDR3 reads CASSFGERQPQHF. In DNA, the CDR3 is TGTGCCAGCAGTTTTGGGGAGAGGCAGCCCCAGCATTTT.

CDR3 in amino acids: CASATPGTGNEKLFF. In DNA form, the CDR3 reads TGTGCCAGCGCCACCCCCGGGACAGGGAATGAAAAACTGTTTTTT. The genes are TRBV28 and TRBJ1-4; the match to TRBD1 covers 9 bases. CDR1 is MDHEN and CDR2 is SYDVKM in the germline V gene. This CDR3 region has 15 residues. After removal of 8 bases from V and 5 bases from J, the junction contained 9 bases not matched to a gene. The whole variable domain, remainder taken from reference TRBV28 and TRBJ1-4, is DVKVTQSSRYLVKRTGEKVFLECVQDMDHENMFWYRQDPGLGLRLIYFSYDVKMKEKGDIPEGYSVSREKKERFSLILESASTNQTSMYLCASATPGTGNEKLFFGSGTQLSVL.

Details on this clonotype: Given a much more abundant clone one base away, this may be a read error. The chain recombines TRBV10-3 with TRBJ1-5; maybe TRBD1 (5 bases). CDR3 length: 13 amino acids. Per the germline V gene, CDR1 is ENHRY and CDR2 is SYGVKD. CDR3 DNA: TGTTCCATCAGTGAGAGGGACGGTCAGCCCCAGCATTTT. Protein: CSISERDGQPQHF.

In the case of this clonotype: It may be a read error: a sequence one base away is much more abundant. The V gene is TRBV12-3 or TRBV12-4, the J gene TRBJ1-5; 7 positions agree with TRBD1. V dropped 6 bases and J dropped 4; count of bases not matched to a gene: 6. The CDR3 runs 14 residues. In DNA, the CDR3 is TGTGCCAGCAGCCAAACAGGGGTGAATCAGCCCCAGCATTTT. This gives the protein CASSQTGVNQPQHF.